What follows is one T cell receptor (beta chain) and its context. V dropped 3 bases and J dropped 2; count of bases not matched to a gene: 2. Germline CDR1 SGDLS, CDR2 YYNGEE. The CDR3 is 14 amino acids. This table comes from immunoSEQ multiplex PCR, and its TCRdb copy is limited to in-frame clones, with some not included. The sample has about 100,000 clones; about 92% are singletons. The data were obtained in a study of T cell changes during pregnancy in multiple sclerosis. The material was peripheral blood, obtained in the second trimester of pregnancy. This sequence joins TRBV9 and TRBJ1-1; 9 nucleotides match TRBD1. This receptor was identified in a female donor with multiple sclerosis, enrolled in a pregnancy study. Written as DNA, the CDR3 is TGTGCCAGCAGCGGGGACAGGGAAAACACTGAAGCTTTCTTT. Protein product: CASSGDRENTEAFF.